These T cell receptor beta chains were read from a single sample in a study of blood T cell repertoires in COVID-19. This table comes from immunoSEQ multiplex PCR, and its TCRdb copy is limited to in-frame clones, with some not included. The data show approximately 150,000 clones, with over 70% seen just once and roughly 19% held by the top ten. Sample: peripheral blood. The receptors come from a woman between 65 and 79 years old who had recovered from COVID-19. CDR3s include the opening cysteine and the closing phenylalanine or tryptophan. A D gene is named only where the DNA matches it firmly. The size field is filled for only some rows; it gives once, few, many or a size class.

J | V | D | size | CDR3 | DNA
TRBJ1-2 | TRBV7-9 | NA | NA | CASSIRQSWNYGYTF | TGTGCCAGCAGCATTCGACAGTCCTGGAACTATGGCTACACCTTC
TRBJ2-5 | TRBV7-9 | NA | NA | CASSPQETQYF | TGTGCCAGCAGCCCACAAGAGACCCAGTACTTC
TRBJ1-4 | TRBV7-9 | NA | NA | CASRKNRNEKLFF | TGTGCCAGCAGAAAGAACAGAAATGAAAAACTGTTTTTT
TRBJ1-2 | TRBV14 | NA | NA | CASSSRTAHTF | TGTGCCAGCAGCTCCCGGACAGCCCATACCTTC
TRBJ2-1 | TRBV11-2 | NA | NA | CASSPRGTKQFF | TGTGCCAGCAGCCCCCGCGGCACCAAGCAGTTCTTC
TRBJ2-5 | TRBV6-6 | TRBD2 | NA | CASSSRLAGGPETQYF | TGTGCCAGCAGCTCCCGACTAGCGGGAGGTCCCGAGACCCAGTACTTC
TRBJ1-2 | TRBV28 | NA | NA | CASVAQGWGYTF | TGTGCCAGCGTGGCACAGGGTTGGGGCTACACCTTC
TRBJ2-5 | TRBV5-1 | TRBD1 | NA | CASSPGQGGETQYF | TGCGCCAGCAGCCCGGGACAGGGGGGAGAGACCCAGTACTTC
TRBJ1-3 | TRBV11-2 | NA | NA | CASSHPRGYPGNTIYF | TGTGCCAGCAGCCACCCCAGGGGTTATCCTGGAAACACCATATATTTT
TRBJ2-5 | TRBV5-6 | NA | NA | CASSLGPSSHQETQYF | TGTGCCAGCAGCTTGGGGCCTAGCAGCCACCAAGAGACCCAGTACTTC
TRBJ1-3 | TRBV4-2 | NA | NA | CASSRGGDGSGNTIYF | TGTGCCAGCAGCCGGGGGGGGGACGGCTCTGGAAACACCATATATTTT
TRBJ1-3 | TRBV30 | NA | NA | CAWSVPRHSGNTIYF | TGTGCCTGGAGTGTACCGAGGCACTCTGGAAACACCATATATTTT
TRBJ2-3 | TRBV5-6 | TRBD2 | NA | CASSPLGGDTQYF | TGTGCCAGCAGCCCCCTGGGGGGGGATACGCAGTATTTT
TRBJ2-5 | TRBV4-1 | NA | NA | CASSQDDRKETQYF | TGCGCCAGCAGCCAAGATGACAGAAAAGAGACCCAGTACTTC
TRBJ1-2 | TRBV6-2/TRBV6-3 | TRBD1 | NA | CASSYSTGGAYGYTF | TGTGCCAGCAGTTACTCCACAGGGGGCGCCTATGGCTACACCTTC
TRBJ2-3 | TRBV14 | TRBD2 | NA | CASSSWTSGRATQYF | TGTGCCAGCAGCTCCTGGACTAGCGGGAGGGCTACGCAGTATTTT
TRBJ1-2 | TRBV5-1 | TRBD1 | NA | CASSLGGTGTGAYGYTF | TGCGCCAGCAGCTTGGGAGGGACAGGGACCGGTGCCTATGGCTACACCTTC
TRBJ2-1 | TRBV27 | NA | NA | CASTPWDGGNEQFF | TGTGCCAGCACTCCGTGGGACGGGGGCAATGAGCAGTTCTTC
TRBJ2-7 | TRBV4-2 | NA | NA | CASSQEKAGSSYEQYF | TGTGCCAGCAGCCAAGAAAAGGCAGGTTCGTCCTACGAGCAGTACTTC
TRBJ1-6 | TRBV19 | NA | NA | CASSWGLYNSPLHF | TGTGCCAGCTCATGGGGACTTTATAATTCACCCCTCCACTTT
TRBJ1-6 | TRBV4-1 | NA | NA | CASSITTFSPLHF | TGCGCCAGCAGCATAACGACTTTTTCACCCCTCCACTTT
TRBJ1-1 | TRBV29-1 | TRBD1 | NA | CSVDRDRQNTEAFF | TGCAGCGTAGACCGGGACAGACAGAACACTGAAGCTTTCTTT
TRBJ2-2 | TRBV7-3 | TRBD2 | once | CASSLLAGGPNTGELFF | TGTGCCAGCAGCTTACTAGCGGGAGGGCCGAACACCGGGGAGCTGTTTTTT
TRBJ1-2 | TRBV3-1/TRBV3-2 | TRBD1 | NA | CASSPADRAGGYTF | TGTGCCAGCAGTCCCGCCGACAGGGCTGGGGGCTACACCTTC
TRBJ2-7 | TRBV2 | TRBD2 | once | CASQGLAGNYEQYF | TGTGCCAGCCAGGGACTAGCGGGGAACTACGAGCAGTACTTC
TRBJ2-5 | TRBV3-1/TRBV3-2 | TRBD1 | NA | CASSQGLSEGAETQYF | TGTGCCAGCAGCCAAGGTCTGTCTGAGGGGGCGGAGACCCAGTACTTC
TRBJ2-1 | TRBV5-1 | NA | once | CASTDMREQFF | TGCGCCAGCACCGATATGCGAGAGCAGTTCTTC
TRBJ2-5 | TRBV29-1 | TRBD1 | NA | CSGGQGAGETQYF | TGCAGCGGGGGACAGGGGGCAGGGGAGACCCAGTACTTC
TRBJ2-5 | TRBV18 | NA | NA | CASSPGGMAQYF | TGTGCCAGCTCCCCAGGAGGAATGGCCCAGTACTTC
TRBJ2-7 | TRBV6-5 | NA | NA | CATGGTEFEQYF | TGTGCCACGGGCGGGACAGAATTCGAGCAGTACTTC
TRBJ1-6 | TRBV27 | NA | NA | CASSMTGWNSPPHF | TGTGCCAGCAGTATGACAGGCTGGAATTCACCCCCCCACTTT
TRBJ2-7 | TRBV5-4 | TRBD1 | NA | CATRGQASYEQYF | TGTGCCACCAGGGGACAGGCATCCTACGAGCAGTACTTC
TRBJ2-1 | TRBV6-5 | NA | NA | CASSYPDYWGNEQFF | TGTGCCAGCAGTTACCCCGACTATTGGGGCAATGAGCAGTTCTTC
TRBJ2-1 | TRBV29-1 | TRBD2 | NA | CSGAWAGGSYNEQFF | TGCAGCGGCGCGTGGGCGGGGGGCTCCTACAATGAGCAGTTCTTC
TRBJ2-3 | TRBV7-3 | NA | once | CANPGGPCDTQYF | TGTGCCAACCCCGGGGGGCCGTGTGATACGCAGTATTTT
TRBJ1-1 | TRBV6-2/TRBV6-3 | NA | NA | CASSPEGAGREAFF | TGTGCCAGCAGTCCCGAAGGGGCCGGAAGGGAAGCTTTCTTT
TRBJ2-7 | TRBV7-6 | TRBD2 | few | CASSPPGTTHYEQYF | TGTGCCAGCAGCCCGCCCGGGACTACCCACTACGAGCAGTACTTC
TRBJ2-3 | TRBV9 | NA | few | CASSVKDSGYATDTQYF | TGTGCCAGCAGCGTAAAAGATTCGGGGTATGCCACAGATACGCAGTATTTT
TRBJ1-6 | TRBV6-1 | NA | once | CASSENRDWTAYNSPLHF | TGTGCCAGCAGTGAGAATAGGGACTGGACTGCCTATAATTCACCCCTCCACTTT
TRBJ1-2 | TRBV28 | TRBD1 | NA | CATHRYAGGWDYYGYTF | TGTGCCACCCACCGATATGCAGGGGGTTGGGACTACTATGGCTACACCTTC
TRBJ2-3 | TRBV4-3 | NA | NA | CASSQWTGDTQYF | TGCGCCAGCAGCCAATGGACTGGGGATACGCAGTATTTT
TRBJ2-1 | TRBV7-9 | NA | NA | CASSFRVGEQFF | TGTGCCAGCAGCTTCCGGGTGGGTGAGCAGTTCTTC
TRBJ2-7 | TRBV28 | NA | NA | CASSPTPLEQYF | TGTGCCAGCAGTCCCACACCTCTCGAGCAGTACTTC
TRBJ1-2 | TRBV30 | NA | NA | CAWSARAGTPYGYTF | TGTGCCTGGAGTGCCCGAGCCGGGACACCCTATGGCTACACCTTC
TRBJ2-1 | TRBV18 | TRBD2 | NA | CASSPPPGLAAYNEQFF | TGTGCCAGCTCACCCCCACCGGGACTAGCGGCCTACAATGAGCAGTTCTTC
TRBJ1-4 | TRBV7-2 | NA | NA | CASGPGTFLSEKLFF | TGTGCCAGCGGACCTGGGACATTCTTGTCCGAAAAACTGTTTTTT
TRBJ1-2 | TRBV2 | NA | NA | CASSEAYGSSGQRYGYTF | TGTGCCAGCAGTGAAGCTTACGGTTCGTCAGGGCAACGCTATGGCTACACCTTC
TRBJ2-7 | TRBV18 | TRBD1 | NA | CASSPPNRGQTYEQYF | TGTGCCAGCTCACCGCCAAACAGGGGGCAAACCTACGAGCAGTACTTC
TRBJ2-3 | TRBV18 | NA | once | CASSPVVVRVAQYF | TGTGCCAGCTCACCCGTCGTTGTCCGCGTAGCGCAGTATTTT